This note documents a single T cell receptor beta chain sequence. Its specificity is unknown. The sample comes from a study of cytomegalovirus exposure and HLA in healthy donors. Study background: A prior study identified 110 million or so unique TCR beta sequences from 180 million or so T cells. Study findings and constraints: When a later analysis compared HLA-associated TCR beta chains with equally common others, the HLA-associated chains turned out to be more clonally expanded and to have lower generation probabilities.

The PCR was carried out with 60 Vbeta primers and 13 Jbeta primers. The assay was immunoSEQ multiplex PCR, and TCRdb's table has in-frame clones only and misses some. The repertoire holds some 130,000 clones, with about 81% as singletons. The sequence was obtained from a man aged 25-45 years in good health and CMV-seronegative. The sample taken for sequencing was PBMCs.

The CDR3 DNA reads as TGTGCCAGCAGAGTGACAGGGGCCCCCGATGGCTACACCTTC. Its translation: CASRVTGAPDGYTF. The V call is TRBV6-1, the J call TRBJ1-2, with TRBD1 matching over 8 bases. CDR1 is MNHNS, CDR2 SASEGT, per germline. Unmatched junction bases numbered 9, after V lost 6 bases and J lost 6 bases. This CDR3 has 14 amino acids.